The 23 T cell receptor beta chains below come from one sample, sequenced in a study of T-cell memory formation after mild COVID-19. TCRdb re-derived calls from the 5' RACE reads in MiXCR, one entry per CDR3 protein. This table has approximately 150,000 distinct CDR3 sequences, about 19% appearing once. The specimen was PBMCs or a T cell subset sorted from them (not recorded which). These receptor sequences come from an adult woman who had mild COVID-19 (a few samples of this study predate the infection). Cell type and time point are not known.

The chain recombines TRBV6-5 with TRBJ1-2; D gene uncertain. The CDR3 is made up of 13 amino acids. Trimming removed 0 bases at V and 4 bases at J, with 6 bases between. The germline V gene has CDR1 MNHEY and CDR2 SVGAGI. The CDR3 region has the DNA TGTGCCAGCAGTTACTCGAGGTTCTATGGCTACACCTTC. The encoded protein is CASSYSRFYGYTF.

The chain recombines TRBV3-1 with TRBJ2-7; the D is unclear. CDR3 size: 14 residues. The V gene lost 8 bases and the J gene lost 1 base, with 15 bases spanning the gap. Germline V gene data show CDR1 as LGHDT and CDR2 as YNNKEL (reference sequence). The CDR3 DNA follows: TGTGCCAGCGATGCTAGTCCGACGTCCTACGAGCAGTACTTC. Encoded protein: CASDASPTSYEQYF.

This clonotype came up a few times. V is TRBV30 and J is TRBJ2-5; D may be TRBD1 or TRBD2 (5 bases each). Germline loops: CDR1 GTSNPN, CDR2 SVGIG (reference sequence). The CDR3 consists of 13 residues. Trimming shortened V by 5 bases and J by 2 bases, and 12 bases separated the two germline ends. CDR3 sequence reads: CAWGGRVQETQYF. The CDR3 DNA sequence: TGTGCCTGGGGGGGACGGGTGCAAGAGACCCAGTACTTC.

CDR3 DNA sequence: TGTGCCAGCAGCTTATGGACTAGCGGGAGGAGGAGATGTGAGCAGTTCTTC. As protein: CASSLWTSGRRRCEQFF. The genes are TRBV7-9 and TRBJ2-1; 14 nucleotides line up with TRBD2. Germline V gene lookup returns CDR1 SEHNR and CDR2 FQNEAQ (reference sequence). The junction had 9 bases not matched to a gene; V was cut back by 2 bases and J by 9 bases. The CDR3 totals 17 residues.

This chain uses TRBV15 with TRBJ2-3; D uncertain. V lost 4 bases, J lost 6 bases, and 14 bases lay in between. CDR3 length: 14 residues. Germline loops: CDR1 LNHNV, CDR2 YYDKDF (reference sequence). CDR3 sequence: CATSTGNSRDTQYF. In nucleotides, the CDR3 is TGTGCCACCAGCACCGGTAATAGTAGGGATACGCAGTATTTT. The variable domain in full, with the rest retrieved from reference TRBV15 and TRBJ2-3, is DAMVIQNPRYQVTQFGKPVTLSCSQTLNHNVMYWYQQKSSQAPKLLFHYYDKDFNNEADTPDNFQSRRPNTSFCFLDIRSPGLGDTAMYLCATSTGNSRDTQYFGPGTRLTVL.

This clonotype was counted between two and nine times. This rearrangement joins TRBV10-3 to TRBJ2-6, with no clear D. Between the trimmed V and J ends, which lost 6 bases and 4 bases, there was a span of 28 bases. The CDR3 consists of 20 residues. Germline V gives CDR1 ENHRY, CDR2 SYGVKD. DNA of the CDR3: TGTGCCATCAGAGTACACACGGCAGGATCACGAAGAATCGGGGCCAACGTCCTGACTTTC. It is translated as CAIRVHTAGSRRIGANVLTF.

The chain joins TRBV7-2 to TRBJ2-3, with 7 bases identical to TRBD2. This CDR3 region has 17 residues. Losses at the gene ends were 7 bases for V and 4 bases for J; bases not matched to a gene: 17. The germline CDR1 and CDR2 sequences are SGHTA and FQGNSA. CDR3 amino acids: CASTSYSGAGSADTQYF. CDR3 in DNA: TGTGCCAGCACCTCCTACTCGGGAGCGGGGAGCGCAGATACGCAGTATTTT. Using reference TRBV7-2 and TRBJ2-3 for the parts outside the CDR3, the full variable domain is GAGVSQSPSNKVTEKGKDVELRCDPISGHTALYWYRQSLGQGLEFLIYFQGNSAPDKSGLPSDRFSAERTGGSVSTLTIQRTQQEDSAVYLCASTSYSGAGSADTQYFGPGTRLTVL.

This clonotype was detected only a few times. This chain connects TRBV7-2 to TRBJ2-5, with D possibly matching TRBD1 (6 bases). The CDR3 length is 13 residues. CDR1 and CDR2 from the germline V gene are SGHTA and FQGNSA. The V gene lost 6 bases and the J gene lost 1 base, with 9 bases spanning the gap. In DNA form, the CDR3 reads TGTGCCAGCAGGTTGACAGGCCAAGAGACCCAGTACTTC. This encodes CASRLTGQETQYF.

The chain uses TRBV3-1 and TRBJ2-5, with TRBD2 matching over 7 bases. The CDR3 runs to 14 residues. The trim removed 4 bases at V and 5 bases at J, leaving 7 bases unmatched. The V gene's germline CDR1 is LGHDT and CDR2 YNNKEL (reference sequence). The DNA of the CDR3 is TGTGCCAGCAGCCTCTACGTGGGAGGGGAGACCCAGTACTTC. Its protein is CASSLYVGGETQYF.

This clonotype turned up a few times. The chain joins TRBV20-1 to TRBJ2-7; 11 positions match TRBD2. Trimming took 6 bases from V and 3 from J; bases not matched to a gene: 7. Germline V CDR1 and CDR2: DFQATT, SNEGSKA (reference sequence). CDR3 size: 14 residues. This chain's CDR3 is CSAPGLAGGYEQYF. DNA for the CDR3: TGCAGTGCCCCCGGGCTAGCGGGAGGCTACGAGCAGTACTTC.

This chain connects TRBV18 to TRBJ1-2; no firm D call. The V gene lost 0 bases and the J gene lost 7 bases, with 9 bases spanning the gap. Germline V gene data show CDR1 as KGHSH and CDR2 as LQKENI. The CDR3 is made up of 13 amino acids. The DNA of the CDR3 is TGTGCCAGCTCACCACCGTCGCGGACTGGCTACACCTTC. Its translation: CASSPPSRTGYTF.

This clonotype was counted many times. This rearrangement joins TRBV11-2 to TRBJ2-2; D is uncertain. Germline CDR1 SGHAT, CDR2 FQNNGV. The CDR3 loop spans 12 amino acids. V lost 2 bases, J lost 4 bases, and 2 bases lay in between. CDR3 amino acids: CASSLFTGELFF. DNA of the CDR3: TGTGCCAGCAGCTTATTCACCGGGGAGCTGTTTTTT.

The gene calls are TRBV28 and TRBJ1-3; D is uncertain. There are 14 residues in the CDR3. The V and J ends lost 6 bases and 0 bases respectively, with 9 bases between them. CDR1 is MDHEN, CDR2 SYDVKM, per germline. CDR3 loop: CASRADLSGNTIYF. Written as DNA, the CDR3 is TGTGCCAGCAGGGCAGACCTCTCTGGAAACACCATATATTTT.

This clonotype has a count of ten or more. The genes are TRBV29-1 and TRBJ1-5; TRBD1 matches 8 bases. J was trimmed by 5 bases and V by 7 bases; bases with no gene match: 7. This CDR3 is 13 amino acids long. Germline CDR1 SQVTM, CDR2 ANQGSEA. Here the CDR3 DNA reads TGCAGCGGGACGACAGGGGTCGATCAGCCCCAGCATTTT. This codes for CSGTTGVDQPQHF.

CDR3 in DNA: TGTGCCAGCAGTTTGTTAATTCTCTACGAGCAGTACTTC. Translated, it gives CASSLLILYEQYF. This rearrangement joins TRBV12-3 or TRBV12-4 to TRBJ2-7; no reliable D call. V dropped 3 bases and J dropped 3 bases, with 9 bases sitting between them. The CDR3 totals 13 residues.

This clonotype is a singleton in its sample. The chain couples TRBV12-3 or TRBV12-4 to TRBJ1-2; D not certain. This CDR3 contains 14 residues. Between the trimmed V and J ends, which lost 2 bases and 2 bases, there was a span of 9 bases. The CDR3 spells CASSLRQLNYGYTF. The CDR3 nucleotides are TGTGCCAGCAGTTTACGGCAGTTGAACTATGGCTACACCTTC.

In this sample, this clonotype turned up a few times. The rearrangement links TRBV27 to TRBJ1-1; no clear D. Germline values: CDR1 MNHEY, CDR2 SMNVEV (reference sequence). V shed 3 bases and J shed 3 bases, with 8 bases lying between them. The CDR3 spans 13 residues. CDR3 DNA: TGTGCCAGCAGTTTGGTAGGATACACTGAAGCTTTCTTT. It yields the protein CASSLVGYTEAFF.

This chain connects TRBV18 to TRBJ1-5; no reliable D call. The V end was cut by 2 bases, the J end by 6 bases, with 5 bases between. The CDR3 has 12 residues. Germline lookup yields CDR1 KGHSH and CDR2 LQKENI. The CDR3 here is CASSPGSQPQHF. The CDR3 DNA reads TGTGCCAGCTCACCAGGTTCTCAGCCCCAGCATTTT.

This clonotype was recorded a few times. The chain joins TRBV7-2 to TRBJ2-3; TRBD1 agrees at 8 bases. The CDR3 totals 16 residues. Germline CDR1 reads SGHTA; CDR2 reads FQGNSA. J lost 4 bases, V lost 6 bases, and 12 bases had no gene match. The chain's CDR3 is CASRTRTGRIADTQYF. The CDR3 DNA sequence: TGTGCCAGCAGGACTAGGACAGGGAGGATAGCAGATACGCAGTATTTT.

Notes on this clonotype: The junction departs from the called germline gene at one end, perhaps through a read error. This rearrangement joins TRBV7-2 to TRBJ2-5; 9 bases match TRBD1. There are 13 residues in the CDR3. Looked up from germline, CDR1 is SGHTA and CDR2 is FQGNSA. The CDR3 nucleotides read TGTGCCAGCAGCGGACGACAGGGGGAGGCTGGTAACTTC. Its translation is CASSGRQGEAGNF.

The gene calls are TRBV20-1 and TRBJ1-1; weak D call: TRBD1 (6 bases). Between the trimmed V and J ends, which lost 1 base and 4 bases, there was a span of 16 bases. Germline CDR1 and CDR2: DFQATT and SNEGSKA (reference sequence). The CDR3 is made up of 15 amino acids. The CDR3 nucleotides read TGCAGTGCTAGAGCCCGTGGGGGGCTCTTCACTGAAGCTTTCTTT. This sequence encodes CSARARGGLFTEAFF.

The sample holds many counts of this clonotype. The chain is built from TRBV20-1 and TRBJ2-3, with 11 bases aligning to TRBD2. Germline lookup yields CDR1 DFQATT and CDR2 SNEGSKA (reference sequence). V shed 0 bases and J 2 bases; nucleotides not matched to a gene: 10. The CDR3 totals 18 residues. The CDR3 nucleotides read TGCAGTGCTAGAGATCTGGCTAGCGGGGGGCTTTCCACAGATACGCAGTATTTT. Its translation is CSARDLASGGLSTDTQYF.

The chain joins TRBV4-1 to TRBJ1-1; D gene uncertain. The CDR3 sequence is 13 residues long. In germline, CDR1 is MGHRA, CDR2 YSYEKL. V dropped 1 base and J dropped 6 bases, with 9 bases sitting between them. Written as DNA, the CDR3 is TGCGCCAGCAGCCAAGTTAAGGTGGCTGAAGCTTTCTTT. Its translation: CASSQVKVAEAFF.